These T cell receptor beta chains were read from a single sample in a study of blood T cells in healthy people across ages. TCRdb reanalysed the 5' RACE reads using MiXCR and keeps one entry per CDR3 protein. The sample carries 580,000 or so distinct CDR3 sequences, around 48% recorded once. The source material was blood. The receptors stem from a man aged 80 or over in good health. CDR3s include the opening cysteine and the closing phenylalanine or tryptophan. The D gene is left open where the match is weak. Expanded clones get a size class; other rows say once, few or many, or leave the size out.

clone size: .
D gene: .
J gene: TRBJ2-7
V gene: TRBV7-2
CDR3 protein: CASSLMGAEQYF
CDR3 DNA: TGTGCCAGCAGCTTAATGGGAGCCGAGCAGTACTTC

clone size: .
D gene: .
J gene: TRBJ2-5
V gene: TRBV20-1
CDR3 protein: CSASTGSGIETQYF
CDR3 DNA: TGCAGTGCTAGTACAGGGAGTGGGATAGAGACCCAGTACTTC

clone size: .
D gene: .
J gene: TRBJ2-7
V gene: TRBV14
CDR3 protein: CASSRAGGSYEQYF
CDR3 DNA: TGTGCCAGCAGCCGGGCCGGGGGCTCCTACGAGCAGTACTTC

clone size: .
D gene: .
J gene: TRBJ2-7
V gene: TRBV27
CDR3 protein: CASIRGSGADVEQYF
CDR3 DNA: TGTGCCAGCATTCGGGGATCGGGGGCTGACGTCGAGCAGTACTTC

clone size: few
D gene: .
J gene: TRBJ2-1
V gene: TRBV9
CDR3 protein: CASSGDREGSYNEQFF
CDR3 DNA: TGTGCCAGCAGCGGCGACAGGGAGGGTTCCTACAATGAGCAGTTCTTC

clone size: few
D gene: TRBD1
J gene: TRBJ1-5
V gene: TRBV6-5
CDR3 protein: CASRPTGGGNQPQHF
CDR3 DNA: TGTGCCAGCAGACCCACAGGGGGGGGCAATCAGCCCCAGCATTTT

clone size: .
D gene: TRBD1
J gene: TRBJ1-2
V gene: TRBV9
CDR3 protein: CASSPGIIDRAGGYTF
CDR3 DNA: TGTGCCAGCAGCCCCGGTATCATAGACAGGGCTGGGGGCTACACCTTC

clone size: .
D gene: .
J gene: TRBJ2-3
V gene: TRBV5-1
CDR3 protein: CASSFKGSATDTQYF
CDR3 DNA: TGCGCCAGCAGCTTCAAGGGGTCCGCCACAGATACGCAGTATTTT

clone size: .
D gene: .
J gene: TRBJ2-7
V gene: TRBV20-1
CDR3 protein: CSARGLVVYEQYF
CDR3 DNA: TGCAGTGCTAGAGGGCTAGTAGTTTACGAGCAGTACTTC

clone size: few
D gene: .
J gene: TRBJ2-2
V gene: TRBV6-6
CDR3 protein: CASSYSRGNGELFF
CDR3 DNA: TGTGCCAGCAGTTACTCGAGGGGGAACGGGGAGCTGTTTTTT

clone size: few
D gene: .
J gene: TRBJ2-2
V gene: TRBV7-2
CDR3 protein: CASSLVTGELFF
CDR3 DNA: TGTGCCAGCAGTTTAGTCACCGGGGAGCTGTTTTTT

clone size: few
D gene: .
J gene: TRBJ1-6
V gene: TRBV10-3
CDR3 protein: CAISVRESSYNSPLHF
CDR3 DNA: TGTGCCATCAGTGTCCGAGAAAGCTCCTATAATTCACCCCTCCACTTT

clone size: .
D gene: .
J gene: TRBJ1-2
V gene: TRBV7-2
CDR3 protein: CASSLEGALFYTF
CDR3 DNA: TGTGCCAGCAGCTTAGAAGGGGCTCTGTTCTACACCTTC

clone size: few
D gene: .
J gene: TRBJ2-3
V gene: TRBV4-1
CDR3 protein: CASSQAQLVGDTQYF
CDR3 DNA: TGCGCCAGCAGCCAAGCCCAACTAGTAGGTGATACGCAGTATTTT

clone size: .
D gene: .
J gene: TRBJ2-5
V gene: TRBV20-1
CDR3 protein: CSASAPGQETQYF
CDR3 DNA: TGCAGTGCTAGTGCGCCGGGTCAAGAGACCCAGTACTTC

clone size: .
D gene: TRBD2
J gene: TRBJ2-1
V gene: TRBV7-3
CDR3 protein: CASSLTTHGGEQFF
CDR3 DNA: TGTGCCAGCAGCTTAACCACCCACGGGGGGGAGCAGTTCTTC

clone size: once
D gene: .
J gene: TRBJ2-1
V gene: TRBV12-3/TRBV12-4
CDR3 protein: CASRPLSGDNEQFF
CDR3 DNA: TGTGCCAGCAGGCCGCTCTCGGGGGACAATGAGCAGTTCTTC

clone size: few
D gene: TRBD2
J gene: TRBJ2-3
V gene: TRBV12-3/TRBV12-4
CDR3 protein: CASSPVRSSGHTDTQYF
CDR3 DNA: TGTGCCAGCAGTCCGGTTCGGTCTAGCGGTCACACAGATACGCAGTATTTT

clone size: .
D gene: .
J gene: TRBJ2-7
V gene: TRBV7-2
CDR3 protein: CASSPEAARTYEQYF
CDR3 DNA: TGTGCCAGCAGCCCAGAGGCCGCCCGGACGTACGAGCAGTACTTC

clone size: .
D gene: .
J gene: TRBJ1-1
V gene: TRBV6-6
CDR3 protein: CASSYDGAAAFF
CDR3 DNA: TGTGCCAGCAGTTACGACGGCGCGGCTGCTTTCTTT

clone size: many
D gene: .
J gene: TRBJ1-2
V gene: TRBV6-5
CDR3 protein: CASSYGEGFYGYTF
CDR3 DNA: TGTGCCAGCAGTTACGGTGAAGGGTTCTATGGCTACACCTTC

clone size: .
D gene: TRBD1
J gene: TRBJ1-1
V gene: TRBV7-3
CDR3 protein: CASSLTGGTAMNTEAFF
CDR3 DNA: TGTGCCAGCAGCTTAACGGGCGGGACAGCCATGAACACTGAAGCTTTCTTT

clone size: few
D gene: TRBD2
J gene: TRBJ2-3
V gene: TRBV2
CDR3 protein: CASTRTSGGTDTQYF
CDR3 DNA: TGTGCCAGCACCCGGACTAGCGGGGGCACAGATACGCAGTATTTT

clone size: .
D gene: .
J gene: TRBJ2-1
V gene: TRBV6-2/TRBV6-3
CDR3 protein: CASSGLLFNEQFF
CDR3 DNA: TGTGCCAGCAGTGGTCTGCTCTTCAATGAGCAGTTCTTC

clone size: few
D gene: TRBD2
J gene: TRBJ2-1
V gene: TRBV6-6
CDR3 protein: CASSHGTSGGVNEQFF
CDR3 DNA: TGTGCCAGCAGTCACGGGACTAGCGGGGGGGTCAATGAGCAGTTCTTC

clone size: .
D gene: .
J gene: TRBJ2-7
V gene: TRBV29-1
CDR3 protein: CSVVMGNLPHEQYF
CDR3 DNA: TGCAGCGTTGTAATGGGAAACCTGCCCCACGAGCAGTACTTC

clone size: .
D gene: .
J gene: TRBJ1-2
V gene: TRBV29-1
CDR3 protein: CSVVQEDYGYTF
CDR3 DNA: TGCAGCGTCGTTCAGGAGGACTATGGCTACACCTTC

clone size: .
D gene: TRBD1
J gene: TRBJ2-6
V gene: TRBV2
CDR3 protein: CASSQSTGVGANVLTF
CDR3 DNA: TGTGCCAGCAGTCAATCGACAGGGGTAGGGGCCAACGTCCTGACTTTC

clone size: .
D gene: TRBD1
J gene: TRBJ2-2
V gene: TRBV6-5
CDR3 protein: CASSYSGQVGTGELFF
CDR3 DNA: TGTGCCAGCAGTTACTCTGGACAGGTTGGAACCGGGGAGCTGTTTTTT

clone size: .
D gene: .
J gene: TRBJ2-1
V gene: TRBV3-1
CDR3 protein: CASSQDRGDGQFF
CDR3 DNA: TGTGCCAGCAGCCAAGATCGAGGGGATGGGCAGTTCTTC

clone size: few
D gene: .
J gene: TRBJ2-6
V gene: TRBV6-5
CDR3 protein: CASSYSIRAGANVLTF
CDR3 DNA: TGTGCCAGCAGTTACTCGATACGAGCAGGGGCCAACGTCCTGACTTTC

clone size: .
D gene: TRBD2
J gene: TRBJ2-5
V gene: TRBV20-1
CDR3 protein: CSARDYGRGQETQYF
CDR3 DNA: TGCAGTGCTAGAGATTACGGGAGGGGTCAAGAGACCCAGTACTTC

clone size: few
D gene: .
J gene: TRBJ2-7
V gene: TRBV9
CDR3 protein: CASAYRERDEQYF
CDR3 DNA: TGTGCCAGCGCATACAGGGAGAGGGACGAGCAGTACTTC

clone size: .
D gene: .
J gene: TRBJ2-2
V gene: TRBV21-1
CDR3 protein: CASRKTDRGRLGGELFF
CDR3 DNA: TGTGCCAGCCGAAAGACGGACAGGGGGCGTCTCGGCGGGGAGCTGTTTTTT

clone size: .
D gene: TRBD2
J gene: TRBJ2-1
V gene: TRBV7-9
CDR3 protein: CASSLRRLADSYNEQFF
CDR3 DNA: TGTGCCAGCAGCTTACGGCGTCTAGCGGATTCCTACAATGAGCAGTTCTTC

clone size: few
D gene: TRBD2
J gene: TRBJ2-1
V gene: TRBV9
CDR3 protein: CASSVTSVGSYNEQFF
CDR3 DNA: TGTGCCAGCAGCGTAACTAGCGTCGGCTCCTACAATGAGCAGTTCTTC

clone size: .
D gene: TRBD1
J gene: TRBJ1-6
V gene: TRBV6-6
CDR3 protein: CASRIPGQDKSPLHF
CDR3 DNA: TGTGCCAGCAGGATTCCGGGACAGGATAAATCACCCCTCCACTTT

clone size: few
D gene: .
J gene: TRBJ2-3
V gene: TRBV7-2
CDR3 protein: CASSSRAGPSGETQYF
CDR3 DNA: TGTGCCAGCAGCTCCCGGGCAGGTCCTTCCGGGGAGACCCAGTATTTT

clone size: once
D gene: .
J gene: TRBJ1-6
V gene: TRBV10-3
CDR3 protein: CASGIYDSPPHF
CDR3 DNA: TGTGCCAGCGGGATTTACGATTCACCCCCCCACTTT

clone size: once
D gene: TRBD2
J gene: TRBJ2-1
V gene: TRBV20-1
CDR3 protein: CSARTFGRGVYNEQFF
CDR3 DNA: TGCAGTGCCCGTACTTTCGGGAGGGGCGTCTACAATGAGCAGTTCTTC

clone size: .
D gene: TRBD1
J gene: TRBJ2-7
V gene: TRBV7-2
CDR3 protein: CASKKTGTGSYEQYF
CDR3 DNA: TGTGCCAGCAAAAAAACCGGGACAGGCTCCTACGAGCAGTACTTC